These 29 T cell receptor beta chains originate from one sample sequenced in a study of shared clonotypes between healthy human individuals. Clones were read by immunoSEQ multiplex PCR, and TCRdb kept only the in-frame ones, dropping some. Here the sample spans around 720,000 clones, approximately 73% being singletons. The sequenced sample consisted of memory CD4+ T cells sorted from blood. Documented subset: CD45RA-negative fraction. These TCRs come from a woman aged 25 to 39 in good health.

CDR3 nucleotide sequence: TGTGCCAGCAGCGCTAGCGGGACTGACGAGCAGTACTTC. This encodes CASSASGTDEQYF. The V call is TRBV7-7, the J call TRBJ2-7, with 9 nucleotides matching TRBD2. The V and J ends lost 5 bases and 5 bases, in that order; junction bases with no gene match: 4. This CDR3 is 13 amino acids long. Per germline, CDR1 SSHAT and CDR2 FNYEAQ (reference sequence).

V usage is TRBV5-1 and J usage is TRBJ1-1; TRBD1 is a possible D gene (6 bases). The CDR3 is made up of 14 amino acids. Trimming removed 4 bases from V and 2 bases from J, with 12 bases in between. Per germline, CDR1 SGHRS and CDR2 YFSETQ. Here the CDR3 reads CASSIRDTNTEAFF. The CDR3 DNA sequence: TGCGCCAGCAGCATCAGGGACACTAACACTGAAGCTTTCTTT.

The gene calls are TRBV4-1 and TRBJ2-5, with 10 bases aligning to TRBD2. V trimming: 8 bases; J trimming: 3 bases; junction bases outside the gene matches: 12. Germline assignment: CDR1 MGHRA and CDR2 YSYEKL. The CDR3 length is 16 residues. The CDR3 DNA follows: TGCGCCAGCCGTCCTGTGGGACTAGCGTCGGAAGAGACCCAGTACTTC. Amino acid sequence: CASRPVGLASEETQYF.

The V gene is TRBV21-1, the J gene TRBJ2-7; no DNA check was done on the table's D call, TRBD2. TRBV21-1 is labeled a pseudogene. This CDR3 has 16 residues. The CDR3 nucleotides read TGTGCCAGCAGCAAAGCCCCGACTAGCGGGATCTACGAGCAGTACTTC. Translating gives CASSKAPTSGIYEQYF.

V usage is TRBV4-2 and J usage is TRBJ2-6, with TRBD2 as a possible D gene (5 bases). CDR3 length: 17 amino acids. Germline CDR1 and CDR2: LGHNA and YNFKEQ. V was trimmed by 4 bases and J by 1 base, leaving 14 bases between them. Here the CDR3 DNA reads TGTGCCAGCAGCCCTCAAGGACTCCGGTCTGGGGCCAACGTCCTGACTTTC. This codes for CASSPQGLRSGANVLTF.

The chain couples TRBV27 to TRBJ1-2, with D perhaps TRBD1 (6 bases). The CDR3 length is 13 residues. The germline V and J ends were trimmed by 6 bases and 4 bases, with 12 bases remaining between them. Germline CDR1 reads MNHEY; CDR2 reads SMNVEV (reference sequence). Here the CDR3 reads CASSRDNRYGYTF. Written as DNA, the CDR3 is TGTGCCAGCAGCCGGGACAACCGCTATGGCTACACCTTC.

The chain uses TRBV28 and TRBJ2-7, with D possibly being TRBD1 (6 bases). The germline V gene encodes CDR1 MDHEN and CDR2 SYDVKM. The CDR3 runs 12 residues. Trimming pared 7 bases from V and 5 bases from J, leaving 12 bases between. In nucleotides, the CDR3 is TGTGCCAGCATTGCCCAGGGGAACGAGCAGTACTTC. Protein product: CASIAQGNEQYF.

This chain uses TRBV21-1 with TRBJ1-2; TRBD1 reflects the table's D call only, with no check against the DNA. TRBV21-1 corresponds to a pseudogene. The CDR3 spans 17 residues. The CDR3 region has the DNA TGTGCCAGCAGCAAAGCGCGAGAGACAGGGTACTTTGGTGGCTACACCTTC. Translation gives CASSKARETGYFGGYTF.

This clone was detected a few times. The chain joins TRBV2 to TRBJ2-2, with 12 bases lining up with TRBD2. With 10 bases clipped from V and 5 bases from J, the junction kept 17 bases outside the gene matches. Germline assignment: CDR1 SNHLY and CDR2 FYNNEI. The CDR3 length is 18 residues. The CDR3 DNA sequence: TGTGCCACTCCTCGGGTGGGAACTAGCGGGAGGTGGACCGGGGAGCTGTTTTTT. Translating it yields CATPRVGTSGRWTGELFF.

The chain recombines TRBV28 with TRBJ2-7; D is ambiguous. CDR1 MDHEN and CDR2 SYDVKM come from the germline V gene. The CDR3 has 11 amino acids. V was clipped by 6 bases and J by 4 bases, with 7 bases between them. The CDR3 protein is CASRLLYEQYF. The CDR3 DNA is TGTGCCAGCAGGTTACTTTACGAGCAGTACTTC.

Remarks on this clone: Germline and junction disagree at one end, which may indicate a read error. The chain uses TRBV7-9 and TRBJ2-7; 9 positions match TRBD1. The germline gives CDR1 SEHNR, CDR2 FQNEAQ (reference sequence). CDR3 size: 15 residues. CDR3 protein: CASILTGTGSDEQYF. In DNA form, the CDR3 reads TGTGCCAGCATCTTAACCGGGACAGGGAGTGACGAGCAGTACTTC.

This rearrangement joins TRBV11-3 to TRBJ2-1, with D perhaps matching TRBD1 (5 bases). V was cut by 1 base and J by 10 bases, with 14 bases left in between. The CDR3 sequence is 14 residues long. Germline V gives CDR1 SGHNT, CDR2 YENEEA. For the CDR3, the DNA is TGTGCCAGCAGCTTAGGGTCAGGGTTGGGCGAGCAGTTCTTC. This sequence encodes CASSLGSGLGEQFF.

Concerning this clone itself: Within the sample, other DNA sequences also encode this same CDR3. The V and J genes are TRBV2 and TRBJ2-2; a possible D gene is TRBD1 (6 bases). The CDR3 is 13 residues long. V lost 6 bases to trimming and J lost 6 bases, with 11 bases between them. CDR1 and CDR2 from the germline V gene are SNHLY and FYNNEI. The CDR3 spells CASRYRVSGELFF. The CDR3, as DNA: TGTGCCAGCAGGTACAGGGTGTCCGGGGAGCTGTTTTTT.

The table lists this clone with a few counts. The chain is built from TRBV28 and TRBJ1-5; D is unresolved. This CDR3 has 14 residues. Trimming shortened V by 5 bases and J by 4 bases, and 12 bases separated the two germline ends. CDR1 is MDHEN, CDR2 SYDVKM, per germline. The CDR3 here is CASSPYRGNQPQHF. CDR3 nucleotides: TGTGCCAGCAGTCCATACAGAGGAAATCAGCCCCAGCATTTT.

Many counts were recorded for this clone. The chain is built from TRBV5-1 and TRBJ2-1; D possibly corresponds to TRBD2 (7 bases). This CDR3 has 16 residues. Germline V CDR1 and CDR2: SGHRS, YFSETQ. V was shortened by 0 bases and J by 6 bases, with 16 bases between the two germline ends. The CDR3 spells CASSLEFAGALNEQFF. CDR3 nucleotides: TGCGCCAGCAGCTTGGAGTTTGCGGGGGCACTCAATGAGCAGTTCTTC.

The rearrangement joins TRBV2 to TRBJ1-1, with D possibly TRBD1 on 6 matching bases. CDR3 length: 12 residues. CDR1 is SNHLY and CDR2 is FYNNEI in the germline V gene. V dropped 6 bases and J dropped 4 bases, with 9 bases sitting between them. As DNA, the CDR3 is TGTGCCAGCAGCCCGGGGGCCACTGAAGCTTTCTTT. Encoded protein: CASSPGATEAFF.

The J gene is TRBJ2-1, the V gene TRBV11-2; TRBD1 matches at 7 bases. Germline CDR1 and CDR2: SGHAT and FQNNGV. J gave up 10 bases and V 1 base, and 13 bases lay outside the gene matches. The CDR3 loop spans 16 amino acids. The CDR3 nucleotides are TGTGCCAGCAGCTTAGCCCTAGCTCGACAGGGCTCCGAGCAGTTCTTC. It is translated as CASSLALARQGSEQFF. Drawing the rest from reference TRBV11-2 and TRBJ2-1, the complete variable domain is EAGVAQSPRYKIIEKRQSVAFWCNPISGHATLYWYQQILGQGPKLLIQFQNNGVVDDSQLPKDRFSAERLKGVDSTLKIQPAKLEDSAVYLCASSLALARQGSEQFFGPGTRLTVL.

This clone came up a few times. The rearrangement joins TRBV10-1 to TRBJ1-1; D unresolved. This CDR3 is built from 13 residues. The V and J ends lost 6 bases and 1 base respectively, with 9 bases between them. CDR1 and CDR2 (germline): WNHNN, SYGVQD (reference sequence). CDR3: CASRSNENTEAFF. The CDR3 coding sequence is TGCGCCAGCAGGAGCAACGAGAACACTGAAGCTTTCTTT.

A word on this clone: A far larger clone differs by one base, so this is likely a read error. The chain is built from TRBV2 and TRBJ2-5, with no clear D. The CDR3 is made up of 14 amino acids. V was clipped by 4 bases and J by 4 bases, with 13 bases between them. Per germline, CDR1 SNHLY and CDR2 FYNNEI. CDR3 sequence reads: CASSVAHIGETQYF. DNA of the CDR3: TGTGCCAGCAGTGTTGCCCATATCGGAGAGACCCAGTACTTC.

The chain is built from TRBV6-5 and TRBJ2-5; 7 bases map to TRBD2. After removal of 7 bases from V and 1 base from J, the junction contained 9 bases not matched to a gene. Looked up from germline, CDR1 is MNHEY and CDR2 is SVGAGI. This CDR3 has 15 residues. CDR3 nucleotides: TGTGCCAGCAAGGTCGGGAGGTACTTCCAAGAGACCCAGTACTTC. Amino acids: CASKVGRYFQETQYF.

The V call is TRBV29-1, the J call TRBJ2-3; 11 bases map to TRBD2. The CDR3 is made up of 15 amino acids. Germline V gene lookup returns CDR1 SQVTM and CDR2 ANQGSEA. Unmatched junction bases numbered 12, after V lost 7 bases and J lost 6 bases. DNA of the CDR3: TGCAGCGCCCCCGGGACTAGCGGAGTTGGGGATACGCAGTATTTT. Translation gives CSAPGTSGVGDTQYF.

The J gene is TRBJ2-6, the V gene TRBV19; TRBD1 aligns across 9 bases. The trim removed 3 bases at V and 2 bases at J, leaving 11 bases unmatched. The CDR3 runs to 19 residues. Germline V gene sequence: CDR1 LNHDA, CDR2 SQIVND (reference sequence). The CDR3 sequence: CASSMRYGTGTPGANVLTF. The DNA of the CDR3 is TGTGCCAGTAGTATGAGGTACGGGACAGGGACCCCTGGGGCCAACGTCCTGACTTTC.

The chain has TRBV7-9 and TRBJ2-1; D possibly corresponds to TRBD2 (5 bases). V was clipped by 3 bases and J by 7 bases, with 10 bases between them. From germline, CDR1 is SEHNR and CDR2 FQNEAQ (reference sequence). This CDR3 is built from 13 residues. CDR3 DNA: TGTGCCAGCAGCTTGGGAGCAATAAATGAGCAGTTCTTC. It codes for CASSLGAINEQFF.

This chain links TRBV28 with TRBJ1-5, with D possibly being TRBD1 (6 bases). Trimming pared 9 bases from V and 1 base from J, leaving 22 bases between. CDR1 is MDHEN, CDR2 SYDVKM, per germline. This CDR3 comprises 17 residues. This chain's CDR3 is CASTNPGQPWSNQPQHF. The CDR3 DNA is TGTGCCAGTACTAACCCCGGACAGCCCTGGAGCAATCAGCCCCAGCATTTT. The variable domain in full, completed from reference TRBV28 and TRBJ1-5, reads DVKVTQSSRYLVKRTGEKVFLECVQDMDHENMFWYRQDPGLGLRLIYFSYDVKMKEKGDIPEGYSVSREKKERFSLILESASTNQTSMYLCASTNPGQPWSNQPQHFGDGTRLSIL.

The chain links TRBV5-1 to TRBJ2-7; no reliable D call. The CDR3 spans 15 residues. From germline, CDR1 is SGHRS and CDR2 YFSETQ. V was clipped by 4 bases and J by 3 bases, with 17 bases between them. As DNA, the CDR3 is TGCGCCAGCAGCGTCGACCTCTCGGTAGGCTACGAGCAGTACTTC. Amino acids: CASSVDLSVGYEQYF.

This chain links TRBV19 with TRBJ1-3; D unclear. CDR1 and CDR2 from the germline V gene are LNHDA and SQIVND (reference sequence). The CDR3 is made up of 14 amino acids. V lost 5 bases and J lost 4, with 12 bases in between. The CDR3, as DNA: TGTGCCAGTAGTCCAAACGTTGGGGGAAACACCATATATTTT. It specifies CASSPNVGGNTIYF.

The table lists this clone with a few counts. The CDR3 sequence: CASSDGDGFYEQYF. CDR3 in DNA: TGCGCCAGCAGCGATGGGGACGGGTTCTACGAGCAGTACTTC. V and J are TRBV5-1 and TRBJ2-7; D could derive from TRBD1 or TRBD2 (5 bases each). There are 14 residues in the CDR3. V lost 4 bases, J lost 3 bases, and 14 bases lay in between. CDR1 and CDR2 (germline): SGHRS, YFSETQ.

The V and J genes are TRBV11-2 and TRBJ2-1, with 8 bases identical to TRBD2. The germline gives CDR1 SGHAT, CDR2 FQNNGV. This CDR3 has 16 residues. Germline trimming cut 0 bases from V and 1 base from J; bases unmatched to any gene: 2. The CDR3 sequence: CASSLDAGGSYNEQFF. The DNA for the CDR3 is TGTGCCAGCAGCTTAGATGCGGGAGGATCCTACAATGAGCAGTTCTTC.

This clone has just a few counts. V is TRBV5-3 and J is TRBJ1-5; no firm D call. TRBV5-3 is an ORF, with its function uncertain. V was trimmed by 1 base and J by 7 bases, leaving 3 bases between them. This CDR3 comprises 11 residues. CDR3 protein: CARSLWQPQHF. The CDR3 DNA sequence: TGTGCCAGAAGCTTGTGGCAGCCCCAGCATTTT.